One sample yielded the 27 T cell receptor beta chains listed below, sequenced in a study of T cell responses to AZD1222 COVID-19 vaccine. The data were produced by immunoSEQ multiplex PCR, yet TCRdb's version contains in-frame clones alone and is incomplete. The repertoire holds 150,000 to 200,000 clones, with roughly 87% as singletons. Here the sequenced sample was peripheral blood, taken 28 days after the second AZD1222 dose. The source is an adult who received the AZD1222 COVID-19 vaccine.

The sample holds one count of this clone. Other DNA variants within this sample encode the same CDR3. The rearrangement joins TRBV21-1 to TRBJ1-6; no DNA check was done on the table's D call, TRBD1. TRBV21-1 is a known pseudogene. The CDR3 consists of 18 residues. CDR3 bases: TGTGCCAGCAGCACCCGAGAATCAGGACAGGCGCCTAATTCACCCCTCCACTTT. Translating it yields CASSTRESGQAPNSPLHF.

This clone was detected only once. The chain uses TRBV6-2 or TRBV6-3 and TRBJ1-1; no definite D call. The V end lost 2 bases, the J end lost 0 bases, and 7 bases lay between the germline ends. The CDR3 runs to 14 residues. Germline CDR1 and CDR2: MNHEY and SVGEGT. DNA of the CDR3: TGTGCCAGCAGTTACCCGCAATTGAACACTGAAGCTTTCTTT. It specifies CASSYPQLNTEAFF.

This rearrangement joins TRBV12-3 or TRBV12-4 to TRBJ1-2; D gene uncertain. The length of the CDR3 is 11 residues. Trimming cost V 5 bases and J 8 bases, with 9 bases left between them. The CDR3 loop is CASSLAGGYTF. CDR3 sequence (DNA): TGTGCCAGCAGTCTGGCCGGGGGCTACACCTTC.

The count of this clone is one. This chain joins TRBV7-9 and TRBJ2-3; the D gene is possibly TRBD1 (7 bases). The germline V gene has CDR1 SEHNR and CDR2 FQNEAQ (reference sequence). The CDR3 is 15 residues long. Trimming shortened V by 2 bases and J by 2 bases, and 11 bases separated the two germline ends. CDR3 protein: CASSLRGTATDTQYF. CDR3 DNA sequence: TGTGCCAGCAGCTTACGGGGGACAGCCACAGATACGCAGTATTTT.

This chain connects TRBV10-3 to TRBJ1-4, with 7 bases that match TRBD1. The CDR3 consists of 13 residues. The V segment lost 11 bases and the J segment 8 bases; nucleotides outside the gene matches: 11. Looked up from germline, CDR1 is ENHRY and CDR2 is SYGVKD. For the CDR3, the DNA is TGTGCCGTAGGAGGGGGGGGACAGGAAAAACTGTTTTTT. Encoded protein: CAVGGGGQEKLFF.

The chain is built from TRBV3-1 (or the pseudogene TRBV3-2) and TRBJ1-2, with TRBD1 identical over 7 bases. This CDR3 has 14 amino acids. J lost 8 bases, V lost 0 bases, and 6 bases had no gene match. The germline V gene has CDR1 LGHDT and CDR2 YNNKEL (reference sequence). This CDR3 is CASSQDSRGDGYTF. CDR3 DNA sequence: TGTGCCAGCAGCCAAGATTCCAGGGGGGACGGCTACACCTTC.

This clone showed up just a few times. This sequence joins TRBV6-5 and TRBJ2-7, with D possibly being TRBD1 (6 bases). V was cut by 6 bases and J by 2 bases, with 14 bases left in between. Germline V gene data show CDR1 as MNHEY and CDR2 as SVGAGI. This CDR3 contains 14 residues. The CDR3 bases are TGTGCCAGCAGGCGGATAGGGGGAGCCTACGAGCAGTACTTC. Translated: CASRRIGGAYEQYF.

J is TRBJ2-4 and V is TRBV15; 10 bases match TRBD2. V shed 1 base and J 8 bases; nucleotides not matched to a gene: 8. The CDR3 contains 16 residues. The germline V gene encodes CDR1 LNHNV and CDR2 YYDKDF (reference sequence). DNA for the CDR3: TGTGCCACCAGCAGAGTATTGCTAGCGGGGGAAGACATTCAGTACTTC. This codes for CATSRVLLAGEDIQYF.

The V call is TRBV19, the J call TRBJ1-5; TRBD1 matches at 8 bases. The CDR3 has 16 amino acids. The V gene end was trimmed by 7 bases and the J gene end by 1 base; junction bases not matched to a gene: 9. Germline CDR1 is LNHDA and CDR2 is SQIVND (reference sequence). In nucleotides, the CDR3 is TGTGCCAGTACCAAAAACAGGGGGGCAAGCAATCAGCCCCAGCATTTT. Translation gives CASTKNRGASNQPQHF.

This chain joins TRBV7-2 and TRBJ2-1, with TRBD2 matching over 10 bases. CDR1 is SGHTA, CDR2 FQGNSA, per germline. V was pared by 3 bases and J by 1 base, with 0 bases of the junction left unmatched. This CDR3 contains 15 residues. The CDR3 sequence is CASSFSGGSYNEQFF. The CDR3 DNA sequence: TGTGCCAGCAGCTTTAGCGGGGGGTCCTACAATGAGCAGTTCTTC.

DNA for the CDR3: TGTGCCTGGAGTGATCAGAGGAGGCCCTACTATGGCTACACCTTC. Residues: CAWSDQRRPYYGYTF. The genes are TRBV30 and TRBJ1-2; D not certain. CDR3 length equals 15 residues. Germline V CDR1 and CDR2: GTSNPN, SVGIG (reference sequence). V was trimmed by 1 base and J by 3 bases, leaving 15 bases between them.

The gene calls are TRBV28 and TRBJ1-5; no clear D gene. CDR3 length: 12 amino acids. Between the trimmed V and J ends, which lost 3 bases and 5 bases, there was a span of 5 bases. CDR1 is MDHEN and CDR2 is SYDVKM in the germline V gene. CDR3 in amino acids: CASSFRDQPQHF. CDR3 nucleotide sequence: TGTGCCAGCAGTTTCCGGGATCAGCCCCAGCATTTT.

V usage is TRBV6-5 and J usage is TRBJ1-4; D call uncertain. The CDR3 consists of 14 residues. V lost 2 bases and J 7 bases, leaving 11 bases between the germline ends. Germline V lookup: CDR1 MNHEY, CDR2 SVGAGI. The CDR3 DNA reads as TGTGCCAGCAGTTACGGAGGGATCGTTGAAAAACTGTTTTTT. It is translated as CASSYGGIVEKLFF.

The rearrangement links TRBV12-3 or TRBV12-4 to TRBJ2-7; the D gene is possibly TRBD2 (6 bases). The V end was cut by 6 bases, the J end by 0 bases, with 9 bases between. The CDR3 runs 13 residues. The CDR3 nucleotides are TGTGCCAGCAGCGGCGGGACCTCCTACGAGCAGTACTTC. Its protein is CASSGGTSYEQYF.

The rearrangement links TRBV28 to TRBJ2-1, with 12 bases aligning to TRBD1. CDR1 and CDR2 (germline): MDHEN, SYDVKM. V shed 6 bases, J shed 10 bases, and the junction held 16 bases outside the gene matches. The CDR3 spans 17 residues. The CDR3 is CASRRSQVGTGGREQFF. In DNA form, the CDR3 reads TGTGCCAGCAGGCGGTCGCAGGTCGGGACAGGGGGCCGGGAGCAGTTCTTC.

V is TRBV7-9 and J is TRBJ2-1; D is ambiguous. This CDR3 contains 15 residues. V shed 5 bases and J shed 4 bases, with 15 bases lying between them. CDR1 and CDR2 from the germline V gene are SEHNR and FQNEAQ (reference sequence). DNA for the CDR3: TGTGCCAGCAGCCCCTCAAGTGGTTCGTACAATGAGCAGTTCTTC. Translating gives CASSPSSGSYNEQFF.

The table lists this clone with a count of one. This sequence joins TRBV6-5 and TRBJ1-2; perhaps TRBD1 as D (5 bases). Germline V CDR1 and CDR2: MNHEY, SVGAGI. V shed 0 bases and J shed 4 bases, with 9 bases lying between them. The CDR3 spans 14 residues. The CDR3 DNA reads as TGTGCCAGCAGTTACTCGGAAAGGGGCTATGGCTACACCTTC. Amino acids: CASSYSERGYGYTF.

This chain joins TRBV6-5 and TRBJ2-7; TRBD1 matches 7 bases. With V trimmed by 5 bases and J by 3 bases, 10 bases remained unmatched. In germline, CDR1 is MNHEY, CDR2 SVGAGI. The CDR3 is 15 amino acids. This chain's CDR3 is CASSRSGTEGYEQYF. The CDR3 bases are TGTGCCAGCAGTCGCTCCGGGACAGAGGGCTACGAGCAGTACTTC.

This chain uses TRBV27 with TRBJ1-6, with 10 bases lining up with TRBD1. Germline V lookup: CDR1 MNHEY, CDR2 SMNVEV (reference sequence). V was pared by 7 bases and J by 10 bases, with 7 bases of the junction left unmatched. The CDR3 runs 14 residues. The CDR3 region is CASTSGQGTSPLHF. The CDR3 DNA reads TGTGCCAGCACTTCGGGACAGGGGACCTCACCCCTCCACTTT.

This chain links TRBV3-1 (or the pseudogene TRBV3-2) with TRBJ2-3, with D perhaps matching TRBD1 (6 bases). Between the trimmed V and J ends, which lost 3 bases and 2 bases, there was a span of 15 bases. Germline V lookup: CDR1 LGHDT, CDR2 YNNKEL (reference sequence). CDR3 length equals 16 residues. The CDR3 DNA reads as TGTGCCAGCAGCCATTATAGAAGGGGGATCACAGATACGCAGTATTTT. Its translation: CASSHYRRGITDTQYF.

CDR3: CASSPDRGYNEQFF. Written as DNA, the CDR3 is TGTGCCAGCAGCCCGGACAGGGGCTACAATGAGCAGTTCTTC. The rearrangement links TRBV4-2 to TRBJ2-1; TRBD1 matches 9 bases. This CDR3 spans 14 amino acids. CDR1 and CDR2 (germline): LGHNA, YNFKEQ. Germline trimming cut 4 bases from V and 3 bases from J; bases unmatched to any gene: 1.

This chain connects TRBV5-4 to TRBJ1-2, with D perhaps TRBD1 (5 bases). This CDR3 contains 14 residues. The germline CDR1 and CDR2 sequences are SGHNT and YYREEE (reference sequence). Trimming removed 4 bases at V and 3 bases at J, with 13 bases between. The CDR3 bases are TGTGCCAGCAGCCCCGGGGGGGGTGACTATGGCTACACCTTC. This encodes CASSPGGGDYGYTF.

The V and J genes are TRBV7-6 and TRBJ1-2, with no clear D. From germline, CDR1 is SGHVS and CDR2 FNYEAQ. V was cut by 1 base and J by 2 bases, with 8 bases left in between. The CDR3 length is 14 residues. The CDR3 nucleotides are TGTGCCAGCAGCTTAGAGCCGGGGAACTATGGCTACACCTTC. Its protein product is CASSLEPGNYGYTF.

The chain links TRBV5-1 to TRBJ2-1; tentatively, D is TRBD1 (5 bases). This CDR3 contains 14 residues. Between the trimmed V and J ends, which lost 3 bases and 8 bases, there was a span of 15 bases. From germline, CDR1 is SGHRS and CDR2 YFSETQ. The CDR3 DNA reads as TGCGCCAGCAGCTGGGGCCCGGGTGGGGATGAGCAGTTCTTC. This sequence encodes CASSWGPGGDEQFF.

The chain employs TRBV6-5 and TRBJ1-5, with D possibly TRBD1 on 5 matching bases. Per the germline V gene, CDR1 is MNHEY and CDR2 is SVGAGI. V lost 6 bases and J 7 bases, leaving 16 bases between the germline ends. The CDR3 covers 14 residues. The CDR3 sequence is CASSRDREQQPQHF. DNA of the CDR3: TGTGCCAGCAGCAGGGACCGGGAGCAACAGCCCCAGCATTTT.

J is TRBJ2-7 and V is TRBV12-3 or TRBV12-4; tentatively, D is TRBD2 (6 bases). The V gene lost 5 bases and the J gene lost 5 bases, with 13 bases spanning the gap. The CDR3 is 13 amino acids. The CDR3 DNA reads TGTGCCAGCAGTGTAGGGGCGGGACACGAGCAGTACTTC. It translates to CASSVGAGHEQYF.

This clone was observed a single time. The J gene is TRBJ1-6, the V gene TRBV7-9, with D possibly TRBD1 on 5 matching bases. In germline, CDR1 is SEHNR, CDR2 FQNEAQ (reference sequence). V dropped 6 bases and J dropped 10 bases, with 19 bases sitting between them. The CDR3 is 15 amino acids. CDR3 residues: CASSPEAGPGSPLHF. In nucleotides, the CDR3 is TGTGCCAGCAGTCCAGAGGCAGGGCCTGGATCACCCCTCCACTTT.